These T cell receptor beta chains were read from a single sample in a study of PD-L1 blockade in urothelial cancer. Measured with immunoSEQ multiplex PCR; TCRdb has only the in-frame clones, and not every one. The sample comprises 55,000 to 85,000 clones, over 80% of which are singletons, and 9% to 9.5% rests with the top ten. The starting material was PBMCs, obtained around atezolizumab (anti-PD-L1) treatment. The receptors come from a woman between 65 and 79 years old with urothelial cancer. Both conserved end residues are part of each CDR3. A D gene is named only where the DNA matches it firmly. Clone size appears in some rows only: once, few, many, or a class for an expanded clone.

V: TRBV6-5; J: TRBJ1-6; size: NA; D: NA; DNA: TGTGCCAGCAGTTACGGGAGCTCCTATAATTCACCCCTCCACTTT; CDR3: CASSYGSSYNSPLHF
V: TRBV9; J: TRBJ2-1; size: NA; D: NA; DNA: TGTGCCAGCAGCCCCCACCCTAGAGATGAGCAGTTCTTC; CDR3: CASSPHPRDEQFF
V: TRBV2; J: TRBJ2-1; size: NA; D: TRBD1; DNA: TGTGCCAGCAGGGGAGGGACAGGGGCGGACGATGAGCAGTTCTTC; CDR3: CASRGGTGADDEQFF
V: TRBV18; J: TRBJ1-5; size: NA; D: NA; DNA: TGTGCCAGCTCGCCCCGCCGGGACAACAATCAGCCCCAGCATTTT; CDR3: CASSPRRDNNQPQHF
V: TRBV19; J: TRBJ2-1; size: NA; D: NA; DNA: TGTGCCAGTAGTACCTCAAGACTAGGAGGTGAGCAGTTCTTC; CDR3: CASSTSRLGGEQFF
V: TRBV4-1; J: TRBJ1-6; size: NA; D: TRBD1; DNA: TGCGCCAGCAGCCTAACACCAAGCGGACAGGGGGCTGATTCACCCCTCCACTTT; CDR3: CASSLTPSGQGADSPLHF
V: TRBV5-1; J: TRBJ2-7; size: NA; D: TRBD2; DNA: TGCGCCAGCAGCTTGAATCGGGAGGGCCCCTACGAGCAGTACTTC; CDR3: CASSLNREGPYEQYF
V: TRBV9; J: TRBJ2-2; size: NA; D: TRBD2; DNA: TGTGCCAGCAGCGTCAGTGCGGGAGATTACACCGGGGAGCTGTTTTTT; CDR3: CASSVSAGDYTGELFF
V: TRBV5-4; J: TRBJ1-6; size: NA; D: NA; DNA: TGTGCCAGCAGCTCCCGCCGGAGCGGGGGGATTTCACCCCTCCACTTT; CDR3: CASSSRRSGGISPLHF
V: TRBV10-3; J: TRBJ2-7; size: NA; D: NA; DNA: TGTGCCACCGTTACAGGGAACGAGCAGTACTTC; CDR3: CATVTGNEQYF
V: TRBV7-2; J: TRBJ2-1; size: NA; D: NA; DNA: TGTGCCAGCAGCTTAACCGGGGGAGATTACAATGAGCAGTTCTTC; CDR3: CASSLTGGDYNEQFF
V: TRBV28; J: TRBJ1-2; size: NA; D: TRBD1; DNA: TGTGCCAGCAGCCCCGGGACAGGGTCTGACTACACCTTC; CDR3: CASSPGTGSDYTF
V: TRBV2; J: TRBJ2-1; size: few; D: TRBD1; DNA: TGTGCCAGCAGGGATCATCAGGGACAGGGCGAAATCTTC; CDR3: CASRDHQGQGEIF
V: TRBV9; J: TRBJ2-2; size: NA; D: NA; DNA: TGTGCCAGCAGCGTGTCAGGGATCCATGGCGGGGAGCTGTTTTTT; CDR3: CASSVSGIHGGELFF
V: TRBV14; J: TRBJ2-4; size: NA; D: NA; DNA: TGTGCCAGCAGCCAGTCTAGAAACATTCAGTACTTC; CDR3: CASSQSRNIQYF
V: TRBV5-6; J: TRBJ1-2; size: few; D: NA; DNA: TGTGCCAGCAGCTTGGGGCGGACAGCCTATGGCTACACCTTC; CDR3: CASSLGRTAYGYTF
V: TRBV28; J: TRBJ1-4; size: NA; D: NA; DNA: TGTGCCAGCCTAAGGACAGCAACTAATGAAAAACTGTTTTTT; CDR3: CASLRTATNEKLFF
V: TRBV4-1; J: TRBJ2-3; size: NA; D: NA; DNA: TGCGCCAGCAGCCAAGACAGGGAGGACGCGGTATCCCCAGATACGCAGTATTTT; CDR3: CASSQDREDAVSPDTQYF
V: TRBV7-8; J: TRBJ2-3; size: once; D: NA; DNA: TGTGCCAGCAGCTCAAAGATGGGCAGCACAGATACGCAGTATTTT; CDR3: CASSSKMGSTDTQYF
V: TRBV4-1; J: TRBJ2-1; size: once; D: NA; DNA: TGCGCCAGCAGCCGGGCGAATGAGCAGTTCTTC; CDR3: CASSRANEQFF
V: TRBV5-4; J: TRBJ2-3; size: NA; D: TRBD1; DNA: TGTGCCAGCAGCTTGGACAGGGGGACAGATACGCAGTATTTT; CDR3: CASSLDRGTDTQYF
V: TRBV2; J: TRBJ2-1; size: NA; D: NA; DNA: TGTGCCAGCAGTGCGGCTACTAGGGCCGGGGATGAGCAGTTCTTC; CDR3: CASSAATRAGDEQFF
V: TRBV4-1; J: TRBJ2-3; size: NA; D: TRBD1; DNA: TGCGCCAGCAGCCCAGAAGGGACAGGGGACACAGATACGCAGTATTTT; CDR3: CASSPEGTGDTDTQYF
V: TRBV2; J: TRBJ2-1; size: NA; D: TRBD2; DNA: TGTGCCAGCAGTTACCCAGCGGGAGCCAATGAGCAGTTCTTC; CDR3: CASSYPAGANEQFF
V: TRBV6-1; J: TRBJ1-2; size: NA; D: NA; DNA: TGTGCCAGCAGTTTTAATGCGGCTAACTATGGCTACACCTTC; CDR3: CASSFNAANYGYTF
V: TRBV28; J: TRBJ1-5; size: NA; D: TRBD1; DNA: TGTGCCAGCAGTCCAGGACAGGGCGATCAGCCCCAGCATTTT; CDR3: CASSPGQGDQPQHF
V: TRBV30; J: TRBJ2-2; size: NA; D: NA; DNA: TGTGCCTGGGAAAGACATATGAACACCGGGGAGCTGTTTTTT; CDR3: CAWERHMNTGELFF
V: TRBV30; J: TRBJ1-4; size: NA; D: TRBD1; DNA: TGTGCCTGGAGACAACAGGGGGCGAGTGAAAAACTGTTTTTT; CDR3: CAWRQQGASEKLFF
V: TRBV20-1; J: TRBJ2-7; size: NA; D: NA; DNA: TGCAGTGCACGGGACTCCTACGAGCAGTACTTC; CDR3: CSARDSYEQYF
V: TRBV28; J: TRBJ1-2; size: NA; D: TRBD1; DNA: TGTGCCAGCAGCCCGGGACAGGGATCTGGCTACACCTTC; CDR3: CASSPGQGSGYTF
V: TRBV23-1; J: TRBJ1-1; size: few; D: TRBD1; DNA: TGCGCCAGCATAAGGGACAGGCCCAACGTTGGGGACACTGAAGCTTTCTTT; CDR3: CASIRDRPNVGDTEAFF
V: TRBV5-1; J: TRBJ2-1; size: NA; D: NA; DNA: TGCGCCAGCAGCTTGGGAGTTGGTCTAGGTTACAATGAGCAGTTCTTC; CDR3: CASSLGVGLGYNEQFF
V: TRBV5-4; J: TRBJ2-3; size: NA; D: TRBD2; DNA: TGTGCCAGCAGCTTGGGTGTCCCTAGCGGGGGTCCCACAGATACGCAGTATTTT; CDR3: CASSLGVPSGGPTDTQYF
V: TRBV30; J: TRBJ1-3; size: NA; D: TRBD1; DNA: TGTGCCTGGAGTCCCCCGGGACAGCAAGGTGGAAACACCATATATTTT; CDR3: CAWSPPGQQGGNTIYF
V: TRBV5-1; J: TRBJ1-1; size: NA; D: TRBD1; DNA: TGCGCCAGCAGCTTGGGGACAGGGGAATCCGAAGCTTTCTTT; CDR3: CASSLGTGESEAFF
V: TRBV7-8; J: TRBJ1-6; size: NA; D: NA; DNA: TGTGCCAGCACGCAGGGGTTAGGATCACCCCTCCACTTT; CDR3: CASTQGLGSPLHF
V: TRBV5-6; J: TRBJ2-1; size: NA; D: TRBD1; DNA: TGTGCCAGCAGCGGGTACGGGACAGGGAAGGACGAGCAGTTCTTC; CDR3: CASSGYGTGKDEQFF
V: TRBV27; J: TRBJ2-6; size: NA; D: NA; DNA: TGTGCCAGCAGTTTATACCGGACTGCTGGGGCCAACGTCCTGACTTTC; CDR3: CASSLYRTAGANVLTF
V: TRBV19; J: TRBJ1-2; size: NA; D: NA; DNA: TGTGCCAGTAGCCTAGTCGGATACAGGGTGAATAACTATGGCTACACCTTC; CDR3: CASSLVGYRVNNYGYTF
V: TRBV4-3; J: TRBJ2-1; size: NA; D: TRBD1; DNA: TGCGCCACATCTCCTTGGGCGGGACAGGGCTACAATGAGCAGTTCTTC; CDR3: CATSPWAGQGYNEQFF
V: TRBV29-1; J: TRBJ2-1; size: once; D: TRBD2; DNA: TGCAGCGCCGCGGGACTAGGAGGCAATGAGCAGTTCTTC; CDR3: CSAAGLGGNEQFF
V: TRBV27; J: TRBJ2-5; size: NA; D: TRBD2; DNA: TGTGCCAGCAGTTTAGCAACTAGCGGGGGGCTGTACCAAGAGACCCAGTACTTC; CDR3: CASSLATSGGLYQETQYF
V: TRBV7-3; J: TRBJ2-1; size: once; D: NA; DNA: TGTGCCAGCAGCATACTCCACGGGGGTGAGCAGTTCTTC; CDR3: CASSILHGGEQFF